This T cell receptor (beta chain) was profiled in a study of graft-versus-host responses after intestinal transplantation. Regarding the study as a whole: GvH clones turned up in recipient marrow; some had shown up first in ileum or blood.

Clones were sequenced by immunoSEQ multiplex PCR, and TCRdb holds only the in-frame ones, with some missing. Altogether 45,000 to 55,000 clones are present, about 90% being singletons, with the ten largest covering approximately 5.1%. Of note for this clone: What it recognizes is unknown.

The CDR3 is 13 residues long. The germline V gene encodes CDR1 LNHDA and CDR2 SQIVND (reference sequence). Trimming removed 6 bases from V and 4 bases from J, with 10 bases in between. The receptor's source is a human patient who received an intestinal transplant, so some T cells may come from the graft donor. This chain connects TRBV19 to TRBJ1-5, with D perhaps matching TRBD1 (5 bases). The sequencing here drew on PBMCs, taken more than 650 days after intestinal transplant. This CDR3 reads CASSPGGNQPQHF. The CDR3 DNA sequence: TGTGCCAGTAGCCCGGGGGGAAATCAGCCCCAGCATTTT.